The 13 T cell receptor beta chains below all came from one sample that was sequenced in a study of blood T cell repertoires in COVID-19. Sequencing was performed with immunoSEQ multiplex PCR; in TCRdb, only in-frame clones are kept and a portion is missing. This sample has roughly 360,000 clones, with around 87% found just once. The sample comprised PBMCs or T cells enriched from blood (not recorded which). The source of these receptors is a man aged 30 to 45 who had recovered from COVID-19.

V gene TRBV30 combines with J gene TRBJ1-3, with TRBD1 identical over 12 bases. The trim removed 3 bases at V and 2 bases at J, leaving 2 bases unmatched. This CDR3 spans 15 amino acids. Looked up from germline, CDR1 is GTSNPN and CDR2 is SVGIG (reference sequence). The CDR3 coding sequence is TGTGCCTGGAGCGGGACAGGGGGCCCTGGAAACACCATATATTTT. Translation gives CAWSGTGGPGNTIYF.

The CDR3, as DNA: TGTGCCAGCAGTTGGGACAGCTCCTACGAGCAGTACTTC. Its protein is CASSWDSSYEQYF. The chain uses TRBV6-5 and TRBJ2-7; 7 bases are shared with TRBD1. The CDR3 is 13 amino acids. CDR1 and CDR2 from the germline V gene are MNHEY and SVGAGI. The V gene end was trimmed by 4 bases and the J gene end by 0 bases; junction bases not matched to a gene: 0.

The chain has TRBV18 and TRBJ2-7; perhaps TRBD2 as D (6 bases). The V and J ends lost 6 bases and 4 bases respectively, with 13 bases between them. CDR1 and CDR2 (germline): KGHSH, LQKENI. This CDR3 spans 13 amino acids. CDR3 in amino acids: CASSPGEAYEQYF. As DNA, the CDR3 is TGTGCCAGCTCCCCGGGAGAAGCATACGAGCAGTACTTC.

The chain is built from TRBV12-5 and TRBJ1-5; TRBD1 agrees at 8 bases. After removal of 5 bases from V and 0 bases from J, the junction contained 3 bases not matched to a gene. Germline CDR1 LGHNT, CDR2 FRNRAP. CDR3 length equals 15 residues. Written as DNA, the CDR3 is TGTGCTAGTGGTCGACAGGGGCTTAGCAATCAGCCCCAGCATTTT. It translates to CASGRQGLSNQPQHF.

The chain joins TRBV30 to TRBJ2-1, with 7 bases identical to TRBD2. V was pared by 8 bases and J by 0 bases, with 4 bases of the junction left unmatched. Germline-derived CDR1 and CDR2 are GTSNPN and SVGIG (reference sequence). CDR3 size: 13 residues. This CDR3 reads CAGSGVSYNEQFF. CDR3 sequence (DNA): TGTGCCGGAAGCGGGGTCTCCTACAATGAGCAGTTCTTC.

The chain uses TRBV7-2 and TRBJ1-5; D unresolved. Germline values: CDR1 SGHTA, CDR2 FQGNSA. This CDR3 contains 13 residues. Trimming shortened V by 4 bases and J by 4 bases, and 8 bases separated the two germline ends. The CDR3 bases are TGTGCCAGCAGCTCTCGTTTTAATCAGCCCCAGCATTTT. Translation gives CASSSRFNQPQHF.

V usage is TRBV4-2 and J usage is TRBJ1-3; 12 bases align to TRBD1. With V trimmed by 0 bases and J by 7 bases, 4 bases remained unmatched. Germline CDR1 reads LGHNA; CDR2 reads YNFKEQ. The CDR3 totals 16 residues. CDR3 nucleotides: TGTGCCAGCAGCCAAGATGAGGGACAGGGGGCTAACACCATATATTTT. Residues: CASSQDEGQGANTIYF.

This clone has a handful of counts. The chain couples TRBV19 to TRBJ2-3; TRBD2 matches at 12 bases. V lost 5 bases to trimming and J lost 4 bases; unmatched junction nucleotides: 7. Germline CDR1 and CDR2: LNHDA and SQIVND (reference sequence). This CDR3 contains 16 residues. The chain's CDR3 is CASSFLAGGGSDTQYF. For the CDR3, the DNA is TGTGCCAGTAGTTTCCTAGCGGGGGGGGGATCAGATACGCAGTATTTT. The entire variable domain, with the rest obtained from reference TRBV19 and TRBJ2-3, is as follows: DGGITQSPKYLFRKEGQNVTLSCEQNLNHDAMYWYRQDPGQGLRLIYYSQIVNDFQKGDIAEGYSVSREKKESFPLTVTSAQKNPTAFYLCASSFLAGGGSDTQYFGPGTRLTVL.

CDR3 nucleotides: TGTGCCAGCAGGTTGGACAGCTCCTCTGGAAACACCATATATTTT. This translates into CASRLDSSSGNTIYF. J is TRBJ1-3 and V is TRBV6-5, with D perhaps TRBD1 (6 bases). The germline CDR1 and CDR2 sequences are MNHEY and SVGAGI. The CDR3 sequence is 15 residues long. Trimming stripped 6 bases from V and 0 bases from J, with 12 bases between.

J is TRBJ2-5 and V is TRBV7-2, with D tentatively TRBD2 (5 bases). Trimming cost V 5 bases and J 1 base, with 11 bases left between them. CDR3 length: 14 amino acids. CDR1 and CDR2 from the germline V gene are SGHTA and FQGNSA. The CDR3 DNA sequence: TGTGCCAGCAGCCGCCCGGGGATCCAAGAGACCCAGTACTTC. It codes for CASSRPGIQETQYF.

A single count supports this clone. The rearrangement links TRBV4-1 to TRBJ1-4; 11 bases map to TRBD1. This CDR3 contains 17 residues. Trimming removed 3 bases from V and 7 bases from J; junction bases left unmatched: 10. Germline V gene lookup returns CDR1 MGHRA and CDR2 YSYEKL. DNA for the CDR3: TGCGCCAGCAGCCAGGGAGGACAGGGGGCAAGGAGTGAAAAACTGTTTTTT. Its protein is CASSQGGQGARSEKLFF.

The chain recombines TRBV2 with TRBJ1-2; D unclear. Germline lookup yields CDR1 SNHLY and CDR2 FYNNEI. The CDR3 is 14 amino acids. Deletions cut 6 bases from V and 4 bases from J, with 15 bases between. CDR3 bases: TGTGCCAGCAGCGAACGATTATACTCCTATGGCTACACCTTC. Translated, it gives CASSERLYSYGYTF.

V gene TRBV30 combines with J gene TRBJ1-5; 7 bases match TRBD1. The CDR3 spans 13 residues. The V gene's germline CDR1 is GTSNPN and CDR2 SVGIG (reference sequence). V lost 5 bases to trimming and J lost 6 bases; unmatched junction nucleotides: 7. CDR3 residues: CAWARQGAQPQHF. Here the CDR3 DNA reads TGTGCCTGGGCTAGACAGGGTGCTCAGCCCCAGCATTTT.